This T cell receptor beta chain emerged from a study of T cells in localized non-small cell lung cancer. Some clones are missing from TCRdb's copy, which holds only in-frame ones; the method was immunoSEQ multiplex PCR. This table has fewer than 50,000 clones, more than 80% appearing once. Germline V gives CDR1 SGDLS, CDR2 YYNGEE. The CDR3 runs 13 residues. The V gene end was trimmed by 5 bases and the J gene end by 5 bases; junction bases not matched to a gene: 5. The sample here was peripheral blood mononuclear cells, taken before any cancer treatment. This TCR was sampled from a male donor older than 55 with stage II lung adenocarcinoma. V gene TRBV9 combines with J gene TRBJ1-2, with 8 bases identical to TRBD1. CDR3 nucleotide sequence: TGTGCCAGCAGGGACAGGGCCTCTTATGGCTACACCTTC. It is translated as CASRDRASYGYTF.